These 30 T cell receptor beta chains share one sample of origin, sequenced in a study of early T cells in non-severe SARS-CoV-2 infection. TCRdb redid the calling of the 5' RACE reads with MiXCR, one entry per CDR3 protein. Seen here are 30,000 to 40,000 distinct CDR3 sequences, around 7% observed once, and the top ten hold about 12%. Material: whole blood, obtained at baseline. Every receptor here comes from an adult who was a healthcare worker with PCR-confirmed SARS-CoV-2 infection or an uninfected control (not recorded which).

This clonotype was observed at least ten times. The rearrangement joins TRBV5-5 to TRBJ2-1, with TRBD2 matching over 9 bases. The CDR3 runs 15 residues. The V segment lost 6 bases and the J segment 3 bases; nucleotides outside the gene matches: 7. CDR1 is SGHKS and CDR2 is YYEKEE in the germline V gene (reference sequence). The CDR3 spells CASTRGLANYNEQFF. The CDR3 DNA follows: TGTGCCAGCACCCGAGGACTAGCGAACTACAATGAGCAGTTCTTC.

This rearrangement joins TRBV18 to TRBJ2-7; the D gene could be TRBD1 or TRBD2 (5 bases each). Trimming cost V 4 bases and J 2 bases, with 15 bases left between them. The CDR3 totals 15 residues. Germline CDR1 and CDR2: KGHSH and LQKENI. The CDR3 region has the DNA TGTGCCAGCTCACTTCCGGGACGACAGACCTACGAGCAGTACGTC. Encoded protein: CASSLPGRQTYEQYV.

This clonotype was found a few times. This chain links TRBV6-2 or TRBV6-3 with TRBJ2-7; 8 bases agree with TRBD1. The trim removed 5 bases at V and 5 bases at J, leaving 8 bases unmatched. This CDR3 spans 14 amino acids. Germline V gene sequence: CDR1 MNHEY, CDR2 SVGEGT. The CDR3 nucleotides are TGTGCCAGCAGTAAGACAGGGGTCGTGCACGAGCAGTACGTC. It encodes CASSKTGVVHEQYV.

This clonotype came up many times. The rearrangement uses TRBV24-1 and TRBJ2-1; D is perhaps TRBD1 or TRBD2 (5 bases each). This CDR3 spans 18 amino acids. Germline assignment: CDR1 KGHDR and CDR2 SFDVKD. V was shortened by 3 bases and J by 0 bases, with 17 bases between the two germline ends. CDR3 loop: CATSDPQPGRSSYNEQFF. The DNA of the CDR3 is TGTGCCACCAGTGATCCGCAGCCGGGGCGAAGCTCCTACAATGAGCAGTTCTTC.

There are many counts of this clonotype. At one boundary the junction diverges from the germline segment, which might be a read error. The CDR3 here is CASTQRVWTSGKNEQFF. CDR3 bases: TGTGCCAGCACCCAAAGAGTGTGGACTAGCGGGAAGAATGAGCAGTTCTTC. The rearrangement joins TRBV3-1 to TRBJ2-1; TRBD2 aligns across 12 bases. The CDR3 is 17 residues long. Germline V gives CDR1 LGHDT, CDR2 YNNKEL (reference sequence).

This clonotype was seen more than once but under ten times. The J gene is TRBJ1-5, the V gene TRBV12-3 or TRBV12-4; the D gene is possibly TRBD1 (5 bases). This CDR3 has 14 amino acids. Trimming removed 3 bases from V and 3 bases from J, with 9 bases in between. The CDR3 protein is CASSLRGLNQPQHF. CDR3 in DNA: TGTGCCAGCAGTTTGAGGGGTCTCAATCAGCCCCAGCATTTT.

This clonotype has at least ten counts. The V and J genes are TRBV7-3 and TRBJ2-3; 7 bases are a match to TRBD1. Unmatched junction bases numbered 10, after V lost 5 bases and J lost 2 bases. The CDR3 loop spans 16 amino acids. Per the germline V gene, CDR1 is SGHTA and CDR2 is FQGTGA. In DNA, the CDR3 is TGTGCCAGCAGCGCCACAGGGACAGCTCTCACAGATACGCAGTATTTT. Its translation is CASSATGTALTDTQYF.

This clonotype was observed many times. The CDR3 sequence is CASSPPEAPETQYF. In DNA, the CDR3 is TGTGCCAGCTCACCACCGGAAGCCCCAGAGACCCAGTACTTC. The J gene is TRBJ2-5, the V gene TRBV18; D call uncertain. Trimming cost V 0 bases and J 4 bases, with 9 bases left between them. The CDR3 spans 14 residues. CDR1 is KGHSH, CDR2 LQKENI, per germline.

This clonotype was found many times. The V and J genes are TRBV27 and TRBJ1-2; perhaps TRBD1 as D (5 bases). The ends were cut back, 4 bases at V and 8 bases at J, with 17 bases in the middle. The CDR3 is made up of 14 amino acids. The germline gives CDR1 MNHEY, CDR2 SMNVEV (reference sequence). CDR3 nucleotide sequence: TGTGCCAGCAGTTCGCAACAGACAGTCGGGGGCTACACCTTC. This gives the protein CASSSQQTVGGYTF.

The sample holds many counts of this clonotype. This chain's CDR3 is CASSPGQGLAEAFF. CDR3 in DNA: TGTGCCAGCAGCCCGGGACAGGGTTTAGCTGAAGCTTTCTTT. V and J are TRBV6-5 and TRBJ1-1, with 9 nucleotides matching TRBD1. The CDR3 loop spans 14 amino acids. Germline CDR1 is MNHEY and CDR2 is SVGAGI. Trimming removed 6 bases from V and 6 bases from J; junction bases left unmatched: 8.

In this sample, this clonotype turned up a few times. The rearrangement joins TRBV20-1 to TRBJ1-1; 7 positions agree with TRBD1. V dropped 6 bases and J dropped 2; count of bases not matched to a gene: 6. CDR1 DFQATT and CDR2 SNEGSKA come from the germline V gene (reference sequence). The CDR3 spans 13 residues. The CDR3 DNA is TGCAGTGCAGCCGGGACAGCCAACACTGAAGCTTTCTTT. This codes for CSAAGTANTEAFF.

This clonotype was observed a few times. The chain uses TRBV6-5 and TRBJ2-4; D is undetermined. The V end lost 2 bases, the J end lost 1 base, and 3 bases lay between the germline ends. CDR3 length equals 13 residues. Germline loops: CDR1 MNHEY, CDR2 SVGAGI. CDR3 amino acids: CASSYRAKNIQYF. The CDR3 DNA follows: TGTGCCAGCAGTTACAGGGCCAAAAACATTCAGTACTTC.

This clonotype came up many times. This rearrangement joins TRBV16 to TRBJ1-2, with a possible D match to TRBD1 (5 bases). The germline V and J ends were trimmed by 2 bases and 8 bases, with 12 bases remaining between them. Germline loops: CDR1 KGHSY, CDR2 FQNENV. The CDR3 loop spans 13 amino acids. CDR3 in DNA: TGTGCCAGCAGCCAACAGGGCGTCGGGGGCTACACCTTC. Translation: CASSQQGVGGYTF.

This clonotype was seen more than once but under ten times. The chain employs TRBV19 and TRBJ2-4; TRBD2 aligns across 7 bases. There are 12 residues in the CDR3. J was trimmed by 13 bases and V by 4 bases; bases with no gene match: 7. Germline CDR1 LNHDA, CDR2 SQIVND (reference sequence). CDR3 residues: CASSTPGLPQYF. The DNA of the CDR3 is TGTGCCAGTAGTACTCCGGGACTACCACAGTACTTC.

The chain links TRBV4-3 to TRBJ2-1; D ambiguous. The germline V gene has CDR1 LGHNA and CDR2 YSLEER. The V gene lost 0 bases and the J gene lost 8 bases, with 11 bases spanning the gap. This CDR3 comprises 14 residues. Written as DNA, the CDR3 is TGCGCCAGCAGCCAAGACCAACGCCGCTATGAGCAGTTCTTC. This codes for CASSQDQRRYEQFF.

In its sample, this clonotype was seen many times. The chain is built from TRBV13 and TRBJ1-3; unclear D gene. The germline V and J ends were trimmed by 4 bases and 0 bases, with 7 bases remaining between them. This CDR3 region has 14 residues. Germline V lookup: CDR1 PRHDT, CDR2 FYEKMQ (reference sequence). CDR3 sequence reads: CASSSVHSGNTIYF. The DNA for the CDR3 is TGTGCCAGCAGCTCCGTGCACTCTGGAAACACCATATATTTT.

This chain joins TRBV20-1 and TRBJ2-7; D remains unclear. The CDR3 is 14 amino acids. The V end was cut by 5 bases, the J end by 2 bases, with 16 bases between. Germline-derived CDR1 and CDR2 are DFQATT and SNEGSKA (reference sequence). CDR3 sequence (DNA): TGCAGTGCTCTCCTCAGGCTTACCCCCTACGAGCAGTACTTC. The encoded protein is CSALLRLTPYEQYF.

This clonotype was observed a handful of times. This chain links TRBV7-9 with TRBJ2-1; D is ambiguous. The ends were cut back, 6 bases at V and 13 bases at J, with 22 bases in the middle. Germline V gives CDR1 SEHNR, CDR2 FQNEAQ (reference sequence). The CDR3 sequence is 14 residues long. CDR3 DNA sequence: TGTGCCAGCAGTCCAACCTTAACCCTGTTTGGACAGTTCTTC. Amino acids: CASSPTLTLFGQFF.

This clonotype was detected a few times. CDR3 protein: CSVEVRKNEQFF. In DNA form, the CDR3 reads TGCAGCGTTGAAGTAAGGAAAAATGAGCAGTTCTTC. The chain joins TRBV29-1 to TRBJ2-1; unclear D gene. In germline, CDR1 is SQVTM, CDR2 ANQGSEA. V lost 1 base and J 7 bases, leaving 8 bases between the germline ends. The CDR3 length is 12 residues.

This clonotype was observed at least ten times. The chain links TRBV18 to TRBJ2-7; the D gene is possibly TRBD2 (5 bases). Germline lookup yields CDR1 KGHSH and CDR2 LQKENI. V was pared by 5 bases and J by 7 bases, with 12 bases between. CDR3 size: 12 residues. The CDR3 sequence: CASSAGLGEQYV. Here the CDR3 DNA reads TGTGCCAGCTCAGCGGGCCTGGGGGAGCAGTACGTC.

The chain has TRBV2 and TRBJ2-3; D perhaps matches TRBD2 (6 bases). The length of the CDR3 is 15 residues. Germline V CDR1 and CDR2: SNHLY, FYNNEI. V was shortened by 6 bases and J by 1 base, with 14 bases between the two germline ends. The CDR3 DNA sequence: TGTGCCAGCAGCCTGTCGGGCGGGGGCACAGATACGCAGTATTTT. Its protein product is CASSLSGGGTDTQYF.

This clonotype was recorded many times. The rearrangement links TRBV4-2 to TRBJ2-2; D not certain. Per germline, CDR1 LGHNA and CDR2 YNFKEQ. V lost 4 bases and J 2 bases, leaving 17 bases between the germline ends. This CDR3 is 17 amino acids long. As DNA, the CDR3 is TGTGCCAGCAGCCCATTATCTTCGGGCCTAAACACCGGGGAGCTGTTTTTT. Its translation is CASSPLSSGLNTGELFF.

As to this clonotype: A much larger clone is a single base away; this may be a read error. The chain has TRBV6-6 and TRBJ2-1; TRBD2 matches at 12 bases. Germline V gene sequence: CDR1 MNHNY, CDR2 SVGAGI (reference sequence). The CDR3 extends over 15 amino acids. V lost 10 bases to trimming and J lost 5 bases; unmatched junction nucleotides: 9. The CDR3 here is CANILGLAGNNEQFF. The CDR3 bases are TGTGCCAACATACTCGGACTAGCGGGGAACAATGAGCAGTTCTTC.

The sample holds many counts of this clonotype. V is TRBV20-1 and J is TRBJ2-1; D unclear. CDR3 length equals 13 residues. With 5 bases removed from V and 3 bases from J, the gap between germline ends came to 11 bases. CDR1 and CDR2 (germline): DFQATT, SNEGSKA (reference sequence). CDR3 sequence reads: CSAPSINYNEQFF. The CDR3 bases are TGCAGTGCTCCTAGTATCAACTACAATGAGCAGTTCTTC.

This clonotype was observed a few times. The CDR3 here is CAIRNGTGPGSYNSPLHF. The CDR3, as DNA: TGTGCCATCAGGAATGGGACAGGGCCTGGCTCCTATAATTCACCCCTCCACTTT. The chain is built from TRBV10-3 and TRBJ1-6; 9 bases are shared with TRBD1. V lost 6 bases and J lost 0; bases outside the gene matches: 9. There are 18 residues in the CDR3. Germline CDR1 and CDR2: ENHRY and SYGVKD.

Ten or more counts support this clonotype. The chain carries TRBV4-2 and TRBJ2-1, with D maybe TRBD1 (5 bases). V was shortened by 4 bases and J by 4 bases, with 17 bases between the two germline ends. From germline, CDR1 is LGHNA and CDR2 YNFKEQ. CDR3 size: 16 residues. CDR3 in DNA: TGTGCCAGCAGCCTAACCCCAGACAGAACATACAATGAGCAGTTCTTC. This codes for CASSLTPDRTYNEQFF.

V usage is TRBV12-3 or TRBV12-4 and J usage is TRBJ2-2; D ambiguous. The CDR3 spans 13 residues. The V gene lost 6 bases and the J gene lost 1 base, with 6 bases spanning the gap. This CDR3 reads CASSPWNTGELFF. In nucleotides, the CDR3 is TGTGCCAGCAGCCCCTGGAACACCGGGGAGCTGTTTTTT.

This clonotype was counted many times. The chain uses TRBV19 and TRBJ2-1, with 7 bases matching TRBD2. This CDR3 region has 16 residues. Germline V gives CDR1 LNHDA, CDR2 SQIVND (reference sequence). J was trimmed by 6 bases and V by 5 bases; bases with no gene match: 13. The CDR3 nucleotides are TGTGCCAGTAGTTCAGGTCGCGGGGGAACCCTCAATGAGCAGTTCTTC. As protein: CASSSGRGGTLNEQFF.

This clonotype came up a few times. The rearrangement uses TRBV7-3 and TRBJ2-6, with D unclear. This CDR3 comprises 17 residues. CDR1 is SGHTA, CDR2 FQGTGA, per germline. Deletions cut 5 bases from V and 0 bases from J, with 14 bases between. For the CDR3, the DNA is TGTGCCAGCAGCGTCGCTACTCCACTCTCTGGGGCCAACGTCCTGACTTTC. Translating gives CASSVATPLSGANVLTF.

This clonotype has more than one count but fewer than ten. V and J are TRBV6-2 or TRBV6-3 and TRBJ2-7, with 7 positions matching TRBD2. CDR3 length: 14 amino acids. Germline V gene data show CDR1 as MNHEY and CDR2 as SVGEGT. V dropped 6 bases and J dropped 4; count of bases not matched to a gene: 9. CDR3 sequence (DNA): TGTGCCAGCAGACCAGCGGGACCCCGATACGAGCAGTACTTC. It codes for CASRPAGPRYEQYF.